This TCR beta chain stems from a study of T cell changes during pregnancy in multiple sclerosis. Trimming stripped 6 bases from V and 8 bases from J, with 13 bases between. This CDR3 contains 11 residues. From germline, CDR1 is DFQATT and CDR2 SNEGSKA (reference sequence). The data were produced by immunoSEQ multiplex PCR, yet TCRdb's version contains in-frame clones alone and is incomplete. The table lists 120,000 or so clones, over 85% of them singletons, with 6.2% in the top ten. Here the sequenced sample was peripheral blood, taken before pregnancy. V is TRBV20-1 and J is TRBJ1-2; D call uncertain. The TCR was taken from a female donor with multiple sclerosis, enrolled in a pregnancy study. CDR3 sequence (DNA): TGCAGTGCCTTAGGTTCAGGCGGCTACACCTTC. Translation: CSALGSGGYTF.